Each of the 11 T cell receptor beta chains below was sequenced from the same sample in a study of OX40 agonist ivuxolimab in advanced cancers. Sequencing used immunoSEQ multiplex PCR; TCRdb keeps in-frame clones, though not all of them. The repertoire includes about 93,000 clones, roughly 94% of them detected once, and 2% to 3% sits in the top ten. Specimen: CD4+ or CD8+ T cells sorted from blood, collected in a trial of the OX40 agonist ivuxolimab. Receptor source: an adult with an advanced solid tumor such as melanoma, head and neck, liver or kidney cancer.

This clone was picked up one time. The chain joins TRBV5-8 to TRBJ2-2; 9 bases match TRBD1. This CDR3 has 14 amino acids. V was clipped by 7 bases and J by 6 bases; unmatched bases: 7. Germline values: CDR1 SGHTS, CDR2 YDEGEE. The CDR3: CASGEQGAPGELFF. In DNA, the CDR3 is TGTGCCAGCGGTGAACAGGGGGCCCCCGGGGAGCTGTTTTTT.

This chain uses TRBV6-1 with TRBJ2-1; D is unresolved. This CDR3 spans 14 amino acids. Trimming shortened V by 5 bases and J by 0 bases, and 8 bases separated the two germline ends. CDR1 MNHNS and CDR2 SASEGT come from the germline V gene. In nucleotides, the CDR3 is TGTGCCAGCAGTCCCGCGAGCTCCTACAATGAGCAGTTCTTC. Its translation: CASSPASSYNEQFF.

The chain has TRBV4-1 and TRBJ1-1; TRBD1 aligns across 7 bases. Germline V gene sequence: CDR1 MGHRA, CDR2 YSYEKL. The CDR3 totals 15 residues. J was trimmed by 3 bases and V by 4 bases; bases with no gene match: 8. The CDR3 DNA reads TGCGCCAGCAGCCCGTCGACAGGGCGGGACACTGAAGCTTTCTTT. It codes for CASSPSTGRDTEAFF.

The gene calls are TRBV6-5 and TRBJ1-1, with 9 bases matching TRBD1. The CDR3 consists of 15 residues. V shed 0 bases, J shed 1 base, and the junction held 0 bases outside the gene matches. Germline assignment: CDR1 MNHEY and CDR2 SVGAGI. The CDR3 nucleotides read TGTGCCAGCAGTTACTCGGGACAGGGGAACACTGAAGCTTTCTTT. It is translated as CASSYSGQGNTEAFF.

The gene calls are TRBV6-6 and TRBJ2-7; D may match TRBD1 or TRBD2 (5 bases each). The germline V and J ends were trimmed by 7 bases and 7 bases, with 20 bases remaining between them. The CDR3 runs 14 residues. Germline V gives CDR1 MNHNY, CDR2 SVGAGI (reference sequence). The CDR3 spells CASTMGRWEREQYF. The CDR3 bases are TGTGCCAGCACTATGGGACGGTGGGAAAGGGAGCAGTACTTC.

The CDR3 protein is CASSLWGEQYF. The DNA for the CDR3 is TGTGCCAGCAGCTTATGGGGCGAGCAGTACTTC. The rearrangement links TRBV13 to TRBJ2-7; the D is unclear. Trimming left V 2 bases short and J 6 bases short, with 5 bases between. Looked up from germline, CDR1 is PRHDT and CDR2 is FYEKMQ (reference sequence). The CDR3 sequence is 11 residues long. The full variable domain, rest sourced from reference TRBV13 and TRBJ2-7, is AAGVIQSPRHLIKEKRETATLKCYPIPRHDTVYWYQQGPGQDPQFLISFYEKMQSDKGSIPDRFSAQQFSDYHSELNMSSLELGDSALYFCASSLWGEQYFGPGTRLTVT.

The chain couples TRBV10-2 to TRBJ2-7, with 8 nucleotides matching TRBD1. Germline V gene data show CDR1 as WSHSY and CDR2 as SAAADI. This CDR3 spans 14 amino acids. V shed 7 bases and J 1 base; nucleotides not matched to a gene: 6. The CDR3 coding sequence is TGCGCCAGCACTGACGGGACAGGATCCTACGAGCAGTACTTC. It specifies CASTDGTGSYEQYF.

J is TRBJ1-2 and V is TRBV21-1; TRBD1, as called in the table, went unchecked against the DNA. TRBV21-1 is recorded as a pseudogene. CDR3 length: 12 amino acids. The CDR3 DNA follows: TGTGCCAGCCCAAGGGGTGATGTTGGCTACACCTTC. This sequence encodes CASPRGDVGYTF.

This sequence joins TRBV6-4 and TRBJ1-1, with no clear D. V lost 4 bases to trimming and J lost 1 base, with 7 bases between them. The V gene's germline CDR1 is MRHNA and CDR2 SNTAGT. This CDR3 region has 13 residues. CDR3 protein: CASSGTANTEAFF. For the CDR3, the DNA is TGTGCCAGCAGTGGGACGGCGAACACTGAAGCTTTCTTT.

V and J are TRBV27 and TRBJ1-1, with D maybe TRBD1 (6 bases). The CDR3 has 14 amino acids. Germline CDR1 MNHEY, CDR2 SMNVEV (reference sequence). Deletions cut 7 bases from V and 3 bases from J, with 15 bases between. The CDR3 reads CASTLNGGYTEAFF. Written as DNA, the CDR3 is TGTGCCAGCACCCTCAATGGGGGCTACACTGAAGCTTTCTTT.

In nucleotides, the CDR3 is TGTGCCAGCAGCCGAATACAGGGGGGGAATGAAAAACTGTTTTTT. As protein: CASSRIQGGNEKLFF. The rearrangement links TRBV14 to TRBJ1-4; TRBD1 aligns across 8 bases. The CDR3 has 15 residues. Per germline, CDR1 SGHDN and CDR2 FVKESK. The V gene end was trimmed by 4 bases and the J gene end by 5 bases; junction bases not matched to a gene: 6.